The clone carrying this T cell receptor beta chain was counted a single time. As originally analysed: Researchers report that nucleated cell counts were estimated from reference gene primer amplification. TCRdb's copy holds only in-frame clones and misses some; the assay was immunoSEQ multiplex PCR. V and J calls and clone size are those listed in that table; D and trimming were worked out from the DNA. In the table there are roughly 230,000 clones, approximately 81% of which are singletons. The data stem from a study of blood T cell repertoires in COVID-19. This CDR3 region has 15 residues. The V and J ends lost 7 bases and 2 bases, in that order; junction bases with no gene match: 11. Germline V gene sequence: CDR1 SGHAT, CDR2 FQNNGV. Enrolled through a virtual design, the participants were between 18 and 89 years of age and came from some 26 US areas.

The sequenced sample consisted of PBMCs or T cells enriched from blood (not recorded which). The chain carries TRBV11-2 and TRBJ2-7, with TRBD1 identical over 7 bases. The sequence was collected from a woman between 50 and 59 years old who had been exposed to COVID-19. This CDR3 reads CASNLPGTEAYEQYF. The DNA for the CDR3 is TGTGCCAGCAACCTACCCGGGACAGAAGCCTACGAGCAGTACTTC.